This record concerns one T cell receptor (beta chain) sequence. What it binds is not known. Both 60 Vbeta primers and 13 Jbeta primers went into the PCR. Profiling relied on immunoSEQ multiplex PCR, and the TCRdb table lists in-frame clones only, not all of them. Among around 91,000 clones, 78% were seen once, and the ten largest hold just under 2.5%. Germline CDR1 reads MDHEN; CDR2 reads SYDVKM. CDR3 length equals 16 residues. Trimming cost V 3 bases and J 4 bases; bases outside gene matches: 6. This sample was taken from a study of cytomegalovirus exposure and HLA in healthy donors. Study background: Most genotyped donors, approximately 77% of around 370, had Caucasian-associated genetic ancestry.

General study points: Among the sequence variants, a highly shared cluster was likely an artifact of sequencing. Among TCR beta chains, those listed as cytomegalovirus-associated numbered about 150. Some V segments, including TRBV6-2 and TRBV6-3, were excluded as indistinguishable.

The chain links TRBV28 to TRBJ1-2; 12 nucleotides align to TRBD1. This sequence originates from a male donor in good health and CMV-seropositive. The sample consisted of PBMCs. The CDR3 DNA follows: TGTGCCAGCAGTTTGAGGGACAGGGGGCTACCCTATGGCTACACCTTC. Translated: CASSLRDRGLPYGYTF.